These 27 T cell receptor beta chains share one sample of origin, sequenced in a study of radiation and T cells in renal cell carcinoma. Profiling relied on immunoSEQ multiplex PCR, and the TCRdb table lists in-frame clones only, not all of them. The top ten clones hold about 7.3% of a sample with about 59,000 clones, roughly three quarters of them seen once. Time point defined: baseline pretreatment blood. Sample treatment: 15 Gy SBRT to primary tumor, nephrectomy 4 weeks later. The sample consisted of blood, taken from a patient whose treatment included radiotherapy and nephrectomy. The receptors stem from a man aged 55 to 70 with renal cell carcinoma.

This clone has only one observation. CDR3 amino acids: CASSQRRGQASTYNEQFF. As DNA, the CDR3 is TGTGCCAGCAGCCAACGGCGTGGACAGGCATCAACCTACAATGAGCAGTTCTTC. The chain recombines TRBV14 with TRBJ2-1; 7 positions agree with TRBD1. Trimming removed 2 bases from V and 2 bases from J; junction bases left unmatched: 12. The CDR3 contains 18 residues. CDR1 and CDR2 from the germline V gene are SGHDN and FVKESK.

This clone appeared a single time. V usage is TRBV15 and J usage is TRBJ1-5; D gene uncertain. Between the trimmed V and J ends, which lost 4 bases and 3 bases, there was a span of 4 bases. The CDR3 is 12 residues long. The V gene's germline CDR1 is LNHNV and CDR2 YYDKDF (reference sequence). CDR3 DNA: TGTGCCACCAGCAAGATCAATCAGCCCCAGCATTTT. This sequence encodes CATSKINQPQHF.

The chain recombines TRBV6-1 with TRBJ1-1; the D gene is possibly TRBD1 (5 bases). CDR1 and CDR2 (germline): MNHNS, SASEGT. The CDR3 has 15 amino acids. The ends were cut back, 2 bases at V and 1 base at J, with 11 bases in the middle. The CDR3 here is CASSEQAGRNTEAFF. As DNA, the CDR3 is TGTGCCAGCAGTGAACAGGCAGGGCGGAACACTGAAGCTTTCTTT.

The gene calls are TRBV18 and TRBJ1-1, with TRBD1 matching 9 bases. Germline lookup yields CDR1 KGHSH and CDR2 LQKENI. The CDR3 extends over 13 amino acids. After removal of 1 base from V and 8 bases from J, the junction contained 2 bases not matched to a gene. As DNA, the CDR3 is TGTGCCAGCTCACCACTGGGGACAGGGGAAGCTTTCTTT. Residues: CASSPLGTGEAFF.

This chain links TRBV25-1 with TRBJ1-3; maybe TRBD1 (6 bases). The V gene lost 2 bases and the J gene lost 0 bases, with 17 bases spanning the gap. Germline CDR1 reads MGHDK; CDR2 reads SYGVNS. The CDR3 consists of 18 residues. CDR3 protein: CASSENEGGLSSGNTIYF. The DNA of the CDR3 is TGTGCCAGCAGTGAAAACGAGGGGGGGTTAAGCTCTGGAAACACCATATATTTT.

CDR3 bases: TGCAGCGTTGAGGCCACAGGGGCAGATACGCAGTATTTT. This codes for CSVEATGADTQYF. The chain combines TRBV29-1 with TRBJ2-3, with TRBD1 matching 7 bases. The length of the CDR3 is 13 residues. V lost 3 bases to trimming and J lost 4 bases; unmatched junction nucleotides: 4. CDR1 and CDR2 (germline): SQVTM, ANQGSEA.

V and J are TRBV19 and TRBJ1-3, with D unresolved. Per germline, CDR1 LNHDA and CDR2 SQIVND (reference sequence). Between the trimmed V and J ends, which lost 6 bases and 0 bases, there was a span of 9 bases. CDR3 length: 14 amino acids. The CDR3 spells CASRTAVSGNTIYF. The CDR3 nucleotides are TGTGCCAGTAGGACCGCCGTCTCTGGAAACACCATATATTTT.

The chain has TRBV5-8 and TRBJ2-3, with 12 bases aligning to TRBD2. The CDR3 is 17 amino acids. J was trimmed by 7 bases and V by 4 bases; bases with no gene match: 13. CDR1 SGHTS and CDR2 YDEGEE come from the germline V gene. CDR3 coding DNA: TGTGCCAGCAGCCCCATACCGACTAGCGGGAGCTTAAATACGCAGTATTTT. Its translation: CASSPIPTSGSLNTQYF. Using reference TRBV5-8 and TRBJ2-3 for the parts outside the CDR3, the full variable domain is EAGVTQSPTHLIKTRGQQATLRCSPISGHTSVYWYQQALGLGLQFLLWYDEGEERNRGNFPPRFSGRQFPNYSSELNVNALELEDSALYLCASSPIPTSGSLNTQYFGPGTRLTVL.

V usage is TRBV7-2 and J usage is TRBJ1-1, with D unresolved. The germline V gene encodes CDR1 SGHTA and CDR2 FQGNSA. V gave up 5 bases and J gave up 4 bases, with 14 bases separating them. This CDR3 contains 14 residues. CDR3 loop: CASSPLYPGTEAFF. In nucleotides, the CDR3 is TGTGCCAGCAGCCCCCTGTACCCGGGCACTGAAGCTTTCTTT.

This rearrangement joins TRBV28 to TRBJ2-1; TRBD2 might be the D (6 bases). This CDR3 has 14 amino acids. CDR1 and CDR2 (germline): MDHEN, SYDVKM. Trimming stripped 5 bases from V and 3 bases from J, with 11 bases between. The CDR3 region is CASSRRGNYNEQFF. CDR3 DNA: TGTGCCAGCAGTAGGCGGGGTAACTACAATGAGCAGTTCTTC.

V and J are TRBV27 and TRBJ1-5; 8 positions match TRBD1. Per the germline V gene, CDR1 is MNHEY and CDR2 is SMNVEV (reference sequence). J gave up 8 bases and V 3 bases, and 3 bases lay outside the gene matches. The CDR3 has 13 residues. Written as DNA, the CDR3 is TGTGCCAGCAGTTTCCAGGGGGCTAAGCCCCAGCATTTT. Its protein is CASSFQGAKPQHF.

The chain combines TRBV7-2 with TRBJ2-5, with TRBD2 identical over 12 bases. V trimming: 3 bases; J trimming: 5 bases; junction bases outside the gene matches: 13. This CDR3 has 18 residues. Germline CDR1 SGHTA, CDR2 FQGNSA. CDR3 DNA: TGTGCCAGCAGCTTCACTAGCGGGGGGCCCTCAAGGGGGGAGACCCAGTACTTC. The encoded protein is CASSFTSGGPSRGETQYF.

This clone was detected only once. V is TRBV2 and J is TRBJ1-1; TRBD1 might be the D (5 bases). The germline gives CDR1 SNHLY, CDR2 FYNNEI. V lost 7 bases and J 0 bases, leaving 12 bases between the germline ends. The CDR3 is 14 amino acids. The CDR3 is CASNWAGMNTEAFF. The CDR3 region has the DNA TGTGCCAGCAATTGGGCAGGGATGAACACTGAAGCTTTCTTT.

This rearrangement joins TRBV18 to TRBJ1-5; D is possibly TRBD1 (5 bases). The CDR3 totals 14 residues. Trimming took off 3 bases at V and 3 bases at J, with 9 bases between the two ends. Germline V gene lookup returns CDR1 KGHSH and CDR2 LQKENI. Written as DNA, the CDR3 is TGTGCCAGCTCACCGACAGCCTCCAATCAGCCCCAGCATTTT. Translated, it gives CASSPTASNQPQHF. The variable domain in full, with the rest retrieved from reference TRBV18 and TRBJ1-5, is NAGVMQNPRHLVRRRGQEARLRCSPMKGHSHVYWYRQLPEEGLKFMVYLQKENIIDESGMPKERFSAEFPKEGPSILRIQQVVRGDSAAYFCASSPTASNQPQHFGDGTRLSIL.

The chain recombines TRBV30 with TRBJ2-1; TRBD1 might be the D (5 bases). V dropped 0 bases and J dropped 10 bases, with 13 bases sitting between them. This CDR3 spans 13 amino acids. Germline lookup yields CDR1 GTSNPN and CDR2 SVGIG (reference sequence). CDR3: CAWSVVSNREQFF. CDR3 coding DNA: TGTGCCTGGAGTGTAGTGTCTAACAGGGAGCAGTTCTTC.

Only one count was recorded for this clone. The CDR3 region has the DNA TGTGCCAGTAGAAAACCGGGACAGGGGTACGAGCAGTACTTC. It yields the protein CASRKPGQGYEQYF. J is TRBJ2-7 and V is TRBV19, with 10 bases matching TRBD1. Losses at the gene ends were 6 bases for V and 4 bases for J; bases not matched to a gene: 6. This CDR3 has 14 amino acids. CDR1 LNHDA and CDR2 SQIVND come from the germline V gene (reference sequence).

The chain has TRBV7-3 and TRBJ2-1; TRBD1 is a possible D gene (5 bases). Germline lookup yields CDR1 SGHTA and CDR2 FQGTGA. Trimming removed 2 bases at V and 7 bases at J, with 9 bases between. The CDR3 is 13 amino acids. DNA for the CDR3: TGTGCCAGCAGCTTAGGGGCTCCTAATGAGCAGTTCTTC. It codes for CASSLGAPNEQFF.

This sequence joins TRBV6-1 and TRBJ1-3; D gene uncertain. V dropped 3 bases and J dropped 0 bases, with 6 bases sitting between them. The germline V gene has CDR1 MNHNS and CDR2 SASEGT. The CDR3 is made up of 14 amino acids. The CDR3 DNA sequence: TGTGCCAGCAGTGACCCAATCTCTGGAAACACCATATATTTT. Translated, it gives CASSDPISGNTIYF.

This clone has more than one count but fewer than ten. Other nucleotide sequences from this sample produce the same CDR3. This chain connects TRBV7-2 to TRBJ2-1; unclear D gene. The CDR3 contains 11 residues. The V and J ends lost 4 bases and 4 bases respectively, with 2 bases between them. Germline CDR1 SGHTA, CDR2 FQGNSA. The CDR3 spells CASSYYNEQFF. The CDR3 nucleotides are TGTGCCAGCAGCTATTACAATGAGCAGTTCTTC.

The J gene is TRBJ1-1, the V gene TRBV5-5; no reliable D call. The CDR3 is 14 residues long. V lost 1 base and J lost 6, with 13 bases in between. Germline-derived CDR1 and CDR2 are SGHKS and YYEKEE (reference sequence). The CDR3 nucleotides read TGTGCCAGCAGCTTGTTGCAAACCAGACCTGAAGCTTTCTTT. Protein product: CASSLLQTRPEAFF.

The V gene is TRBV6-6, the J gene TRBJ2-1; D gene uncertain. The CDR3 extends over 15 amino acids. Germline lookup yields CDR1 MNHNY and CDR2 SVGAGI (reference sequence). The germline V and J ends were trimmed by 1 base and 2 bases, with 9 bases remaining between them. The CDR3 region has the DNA TGTGCCAGCAGTTACTACGGGCCCACCTACAATGAGCAGTTCTTC. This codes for CASSYYGPTYNEQFF.

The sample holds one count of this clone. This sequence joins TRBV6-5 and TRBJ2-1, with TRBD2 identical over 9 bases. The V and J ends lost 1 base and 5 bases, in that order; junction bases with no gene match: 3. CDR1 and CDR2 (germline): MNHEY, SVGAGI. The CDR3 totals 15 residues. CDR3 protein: CASSYLTSGDNEQFF. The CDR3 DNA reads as TGTGCCAGCAGTTACTTGACTAGCGGCGACAATGAGCAGTTCTTC.

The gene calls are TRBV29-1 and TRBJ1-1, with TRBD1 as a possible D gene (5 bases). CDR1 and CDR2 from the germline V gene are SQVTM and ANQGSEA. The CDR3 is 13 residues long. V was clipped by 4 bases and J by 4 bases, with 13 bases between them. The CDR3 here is CSVARTGPTEAFF. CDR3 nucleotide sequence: TGCAGCGTTGCCCGTACAGGCCCCACTGAAGCTTTCTTT.

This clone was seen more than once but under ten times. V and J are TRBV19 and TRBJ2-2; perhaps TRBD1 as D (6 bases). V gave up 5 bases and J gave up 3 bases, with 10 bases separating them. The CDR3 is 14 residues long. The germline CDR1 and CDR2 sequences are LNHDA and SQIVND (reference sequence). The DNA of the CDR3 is TGTGCCAGTAGTTTTCAGGGGTACACCGGGGAGCTGTTTTTT. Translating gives CASSFQGYTGELFF.

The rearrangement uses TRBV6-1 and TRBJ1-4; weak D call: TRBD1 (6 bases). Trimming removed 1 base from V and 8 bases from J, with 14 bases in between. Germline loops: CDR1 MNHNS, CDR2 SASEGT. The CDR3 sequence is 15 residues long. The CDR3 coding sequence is TGTGCCAGCAGTGAAGAAGCCAGGGGATTCGAAAAACTGTTTTTT. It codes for CASSEEARGFEKLFF.

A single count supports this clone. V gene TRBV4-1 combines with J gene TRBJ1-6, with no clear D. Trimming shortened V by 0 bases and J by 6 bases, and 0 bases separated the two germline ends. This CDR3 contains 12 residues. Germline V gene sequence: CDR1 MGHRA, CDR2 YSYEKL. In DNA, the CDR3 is TGCGCCAGCAGCCAAGATAATTCACCCCTCCACTTT. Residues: CASSQDNSPLHF.

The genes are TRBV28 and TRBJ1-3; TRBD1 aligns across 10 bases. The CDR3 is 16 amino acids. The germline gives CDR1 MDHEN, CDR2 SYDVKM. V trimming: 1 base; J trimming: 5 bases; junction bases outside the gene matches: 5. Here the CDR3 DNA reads TGTGCCAGCAGTTTATTAGCGGGACAGGGGCGAAACACCATATATTTT. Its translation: CASSLLAGQGRNTIYF.